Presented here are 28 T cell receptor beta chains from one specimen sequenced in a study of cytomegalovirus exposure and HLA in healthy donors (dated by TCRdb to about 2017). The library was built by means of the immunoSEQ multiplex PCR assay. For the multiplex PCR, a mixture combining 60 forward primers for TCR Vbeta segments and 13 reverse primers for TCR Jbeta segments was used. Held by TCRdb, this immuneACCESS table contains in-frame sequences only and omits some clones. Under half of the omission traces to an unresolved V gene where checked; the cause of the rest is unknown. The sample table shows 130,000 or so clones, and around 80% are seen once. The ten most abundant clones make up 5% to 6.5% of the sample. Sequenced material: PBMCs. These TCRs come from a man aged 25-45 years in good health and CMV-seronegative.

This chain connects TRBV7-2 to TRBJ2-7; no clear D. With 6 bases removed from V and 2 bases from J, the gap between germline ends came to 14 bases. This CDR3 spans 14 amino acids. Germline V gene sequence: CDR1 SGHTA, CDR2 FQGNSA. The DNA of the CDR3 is TGTGCCAGCAGTCCAGGCCTTAGGCCCTACGAGCAGTACTTC. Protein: CASSPGLRPYEQYF.

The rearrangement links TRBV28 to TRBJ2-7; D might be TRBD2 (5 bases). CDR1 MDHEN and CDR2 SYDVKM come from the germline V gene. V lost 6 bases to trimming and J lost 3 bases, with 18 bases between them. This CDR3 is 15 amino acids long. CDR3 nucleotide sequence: TGTGCCAGCAGCGAGAATAGCGAAGCTAGCTACGAGCAGTACTTC. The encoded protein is CASSENSEASYEQYF.

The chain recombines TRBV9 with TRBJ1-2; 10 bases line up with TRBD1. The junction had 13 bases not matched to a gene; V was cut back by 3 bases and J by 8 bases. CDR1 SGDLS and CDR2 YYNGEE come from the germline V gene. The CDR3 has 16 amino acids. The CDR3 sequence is CASSAAGTGESGGYTF. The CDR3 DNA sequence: TGTGCCAGCAGCGCAGCCGGGACAGGGGAATCTGGGGGCTACACCTTC. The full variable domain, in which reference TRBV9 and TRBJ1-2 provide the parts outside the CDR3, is DSGVTQTPKHLITATGQRVTLRCSPRSGDLSVYWYQQSLDQGLQFLIQYYNGEERAKGNILERFSAQQFPDLHSELNLSSLELGDSALYFCASSAAGTGESGGYTFGSGTRLTVV.

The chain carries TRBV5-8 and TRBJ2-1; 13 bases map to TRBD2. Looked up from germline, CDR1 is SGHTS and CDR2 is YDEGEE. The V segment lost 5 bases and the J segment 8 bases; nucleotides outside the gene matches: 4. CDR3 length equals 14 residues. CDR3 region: CASRLAGGSDEQFF. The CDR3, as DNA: TGTGCCAGCAGACTAGCGGGAGGGTCCGATGAGCAGTTCTTC. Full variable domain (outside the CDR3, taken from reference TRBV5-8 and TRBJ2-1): EAGVTQSPTHLIKTRGQQATLRCSPISGHTSVYWYQQALGLGLQFLLWYDEGEERNRGNFPPRFSGRQFPNYSSELNVNALELEDSALYLCASRLAGGSDEQFFGPGTRLTVL.

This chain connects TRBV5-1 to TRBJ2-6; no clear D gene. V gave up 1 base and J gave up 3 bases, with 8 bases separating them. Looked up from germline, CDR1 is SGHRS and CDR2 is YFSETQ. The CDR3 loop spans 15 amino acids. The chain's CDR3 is CASSLTIVGANVLTF. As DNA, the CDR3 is TGCGCCAGCAGCTTGACGATAGTTGGGGCCAACGTCCTGACTTTC.

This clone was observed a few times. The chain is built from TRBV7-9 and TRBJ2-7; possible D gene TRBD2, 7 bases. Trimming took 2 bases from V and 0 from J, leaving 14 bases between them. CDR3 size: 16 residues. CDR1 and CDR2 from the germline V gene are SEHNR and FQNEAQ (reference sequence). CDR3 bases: TGTGCCAGCAGCTTACTCGGGGGGCCTAACTCCTACGAGCAGTACTTC. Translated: CASSLLGGPNSYEQYF.

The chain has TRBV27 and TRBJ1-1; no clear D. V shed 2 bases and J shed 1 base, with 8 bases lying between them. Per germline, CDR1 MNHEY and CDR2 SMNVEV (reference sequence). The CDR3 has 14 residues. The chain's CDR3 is CASSLVPTNTEAFF. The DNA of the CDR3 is TGTGCCAGCAGTTTAGTGCCTACGAACACTGAAGCTTTCTTT.

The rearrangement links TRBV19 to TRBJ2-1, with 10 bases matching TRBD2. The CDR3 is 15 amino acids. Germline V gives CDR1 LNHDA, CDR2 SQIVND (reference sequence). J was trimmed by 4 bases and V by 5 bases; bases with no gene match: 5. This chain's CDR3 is CASSSTSGLYNEQFF. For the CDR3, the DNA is TGTGCCAGTAGTTCGACTAGCGGGCTTTACAATGAGCAGTTCTTC.

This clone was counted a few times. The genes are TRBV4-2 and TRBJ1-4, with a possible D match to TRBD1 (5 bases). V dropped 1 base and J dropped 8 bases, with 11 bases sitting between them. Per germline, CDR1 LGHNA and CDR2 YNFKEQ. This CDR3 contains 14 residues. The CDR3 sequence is CASSQGLRAEKLFF. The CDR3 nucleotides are TGTGCCAGCAGCCAAGGTCTCAGGGCGGAAAAACTGTTTTTT.

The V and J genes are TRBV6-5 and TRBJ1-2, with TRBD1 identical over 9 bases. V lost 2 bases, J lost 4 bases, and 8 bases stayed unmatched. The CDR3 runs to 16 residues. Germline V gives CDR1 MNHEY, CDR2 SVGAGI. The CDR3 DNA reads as TGTGCCAGCAGTTACACTCCGGGACAGGGTATCTATGGCTACACCTTC. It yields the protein CASSYTPGQGIYGYTF.

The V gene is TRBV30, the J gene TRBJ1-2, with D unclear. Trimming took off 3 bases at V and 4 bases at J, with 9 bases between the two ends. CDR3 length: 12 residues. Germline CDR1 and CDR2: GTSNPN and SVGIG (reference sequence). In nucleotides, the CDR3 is TGTGCCTGGAGGCCGGTGGTCTATGGCTACACCTTC. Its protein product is CAWRPVVYGYTF. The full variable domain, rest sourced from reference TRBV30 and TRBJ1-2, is SQTIHQWPATLVQPVGSPLSLECTVEGTSNPNLYWYRQAAGRGLQLLFYSVGIGQISSEVPQNLSASRPQDRQFILSSKKLLLSDSGFYLCAWRPVVYGYTFGSGTRLTVV.

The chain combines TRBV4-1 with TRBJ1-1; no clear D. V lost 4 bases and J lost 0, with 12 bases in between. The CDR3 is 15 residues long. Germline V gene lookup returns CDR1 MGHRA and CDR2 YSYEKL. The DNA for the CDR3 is TGCGCCAGCAGCCCCTCCGGTCAGGTGAACACTGAAGCTTTCTTT. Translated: CASSPSGQVNTEAFF.

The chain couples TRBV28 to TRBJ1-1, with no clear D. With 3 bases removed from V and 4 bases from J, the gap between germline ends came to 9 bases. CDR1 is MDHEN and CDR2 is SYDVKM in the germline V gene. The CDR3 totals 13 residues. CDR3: CASSLSESTEAFF. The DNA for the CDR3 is TGTGCCAGCAGTTTGAGCGAGTCCACTGAAGCTTTCTTT. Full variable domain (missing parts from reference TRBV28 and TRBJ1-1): DVKVTQSSRYLVKRTGEKVFLECVQDMDHENMFWYRQDPGLGLRLIYFSYDVKMKEKGDIPEGYSVSREKKERFSLILESASTNQTSMYLCASSLSESTEAFFGQGTRLTVV.

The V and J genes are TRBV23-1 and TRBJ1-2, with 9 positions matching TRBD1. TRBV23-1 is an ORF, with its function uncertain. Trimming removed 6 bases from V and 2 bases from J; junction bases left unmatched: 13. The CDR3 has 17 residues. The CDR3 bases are TGCGCCAGCAGCCCGATGAAGAGGGGACAGGGAAACTATGGCTACACCTTC. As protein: CASSPMKRGQGNYGYTF.

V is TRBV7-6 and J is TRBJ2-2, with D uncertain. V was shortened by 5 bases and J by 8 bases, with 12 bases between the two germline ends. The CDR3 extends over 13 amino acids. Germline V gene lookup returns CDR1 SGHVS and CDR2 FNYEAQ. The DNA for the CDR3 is TGTGCCAGCAGCGAAGAGATTATGGGGGAGCTGTTTTTT. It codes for CASSEEIMGELFF. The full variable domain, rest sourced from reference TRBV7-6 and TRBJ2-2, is GAGVSQSPRYKVTKRGQDVALRCDPISGHVSLYWYRQALGQGPEFLTYFNYEAQQDKSGLPNDRFSAERPEGSISTLTIQRTEQRDSAMYRCASSEEIMGELFFGEGSRLTVL.

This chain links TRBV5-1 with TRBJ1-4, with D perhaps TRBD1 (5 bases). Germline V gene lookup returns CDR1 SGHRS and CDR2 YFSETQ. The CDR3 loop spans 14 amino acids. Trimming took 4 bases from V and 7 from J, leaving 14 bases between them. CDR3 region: CASSLGHGGEKLFF. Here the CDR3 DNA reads TGCGCCAGCAGCCTTGGACATGGCGGTGAAAAACTGTTTTTT. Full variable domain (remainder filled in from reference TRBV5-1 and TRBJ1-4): KAGVTQTPRYLIKTRGQQVTLSCSPISGHRSVSWYQQTPGQGLQFLFEYFSETQRNKGNFPGRFSGRQFSNSRSEMNVSTLELGDSALYLCASSLGHGGEKLFFGSGTQLSVL.

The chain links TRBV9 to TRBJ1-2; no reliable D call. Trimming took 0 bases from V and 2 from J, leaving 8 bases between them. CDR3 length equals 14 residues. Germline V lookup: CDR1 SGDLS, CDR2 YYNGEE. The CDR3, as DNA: TGTGCCAGCAGCGTAGCGGAGGGAAACTATGGCTACACCTTC. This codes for CASSVAEGNYGYTF.

The CDR3 DNA follows: TGTGCCAGCAGTCTGGCCAGTAGCACAGATACGCAGTATTTT. It encodes CASSLASSTDTQYF. The rearrangement joins TRBV6-6 to TRBJ2-3, with D hard to call. The V gene lost 5 bases and the J gene lost 0 bases, with 9 bases spanning the gap. Germline CDR1 MNHNY, CDR2 SVGAGI (reference sequence). The CDR3 is 14 amino acids.

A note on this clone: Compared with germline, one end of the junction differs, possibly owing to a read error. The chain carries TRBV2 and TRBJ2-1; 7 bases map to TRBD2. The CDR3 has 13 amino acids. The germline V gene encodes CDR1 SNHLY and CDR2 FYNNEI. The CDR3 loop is CASTELARNEQFF. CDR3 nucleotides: TGTGCCAGCACTGAACTAGCGCGCAATGAGCAGTTCTTC.

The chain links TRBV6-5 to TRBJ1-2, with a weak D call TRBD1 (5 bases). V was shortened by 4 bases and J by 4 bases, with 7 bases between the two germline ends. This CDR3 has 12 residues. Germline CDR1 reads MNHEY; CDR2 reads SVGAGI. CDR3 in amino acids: CASSSDTYGYTF. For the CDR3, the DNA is TGTGCCAGCAGTTCGGACACCTATGGCTACACCTTC.

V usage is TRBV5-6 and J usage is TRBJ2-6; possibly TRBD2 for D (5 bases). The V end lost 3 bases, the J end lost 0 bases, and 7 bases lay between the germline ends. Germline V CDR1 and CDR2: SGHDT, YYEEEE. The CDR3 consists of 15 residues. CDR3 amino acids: CASSSGVSGANVLTF. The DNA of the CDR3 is TGTGCCAGCAGCTCCGGGGTCTCTGGGGCCAACGTCCTGACTTTC.

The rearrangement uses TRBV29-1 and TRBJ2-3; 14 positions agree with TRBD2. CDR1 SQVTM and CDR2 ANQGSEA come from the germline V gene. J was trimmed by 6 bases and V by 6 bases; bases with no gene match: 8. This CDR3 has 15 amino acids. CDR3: CSVGPTSGRVDTQYF. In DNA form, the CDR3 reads TGCAGCGTCGGACCGACTAGCGGGAGGGTTGATACGCAGTATTTT.

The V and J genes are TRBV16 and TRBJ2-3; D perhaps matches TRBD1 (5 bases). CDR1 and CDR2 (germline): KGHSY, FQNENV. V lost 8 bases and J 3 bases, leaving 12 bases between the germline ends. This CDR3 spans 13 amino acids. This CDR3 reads CASAGAGTDTQYF. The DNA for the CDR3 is TGTGCCAGCGCTGGGGCAGGGACAGATACGCAGTATTTT. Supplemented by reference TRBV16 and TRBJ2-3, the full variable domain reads GEEVAQTPKHLVRGEGQKAKLYCAPIKGHSYVFWYQQVLKNEFKFLISFQNENVFDETGMPKERFSAKCLPNSPCSLEIQATKLEDSAVYFCASAGAGTDTQYFGPGTRLTVL.

CDR3 DNA: TGTGCCAGTAGTCTCTTTTGGGCTGGCACTGAAGCTTTCTTT. Translation gives CASSLFWAGTEAFF. This chain joins TRBV19 and TRBJ1-1; D unclear. Per the germline V gene, CDR1 is LNHDA and CDR2 is SQIVND (reference sequence). Trimming removed 5 bases from V and 4 bases from J, with 14 bases in between. The CDR3 runs to 14 residues.

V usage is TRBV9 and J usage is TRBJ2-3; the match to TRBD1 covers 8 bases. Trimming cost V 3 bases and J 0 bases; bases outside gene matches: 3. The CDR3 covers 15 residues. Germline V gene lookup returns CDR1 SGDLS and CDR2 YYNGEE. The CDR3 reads CASSEGQASTDTQYF. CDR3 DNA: TGTGCCAGCAGCGAGGGACAGGCGAGCACAGATACGCAGTATTTT.

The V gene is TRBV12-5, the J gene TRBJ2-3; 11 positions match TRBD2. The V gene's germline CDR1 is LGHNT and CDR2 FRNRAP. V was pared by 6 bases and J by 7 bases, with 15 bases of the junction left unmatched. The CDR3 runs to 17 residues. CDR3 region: CASGILSGGAGSYTQYF. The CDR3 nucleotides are TGTGCTAGTGGGATCCTTAGCGGGGGGGCCGGATCGTATACGCAGTATTTT.

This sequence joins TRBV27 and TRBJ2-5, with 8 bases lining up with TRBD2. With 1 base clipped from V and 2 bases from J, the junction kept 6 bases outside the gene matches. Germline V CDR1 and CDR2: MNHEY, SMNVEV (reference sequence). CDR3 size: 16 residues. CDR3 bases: TGTGCCAGCAGTTTATATAGGACTAGCTTGCAAGAGACCCAGTACTTC. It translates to CASSLYRTSLQETQYF.

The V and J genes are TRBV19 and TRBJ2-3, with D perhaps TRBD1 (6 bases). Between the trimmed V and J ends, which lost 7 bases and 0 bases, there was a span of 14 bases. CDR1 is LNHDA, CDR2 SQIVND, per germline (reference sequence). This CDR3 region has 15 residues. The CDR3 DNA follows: TGTGCCAGTACCTTGGAAGGGGGAAGCACAGATACGCAGTATTTT. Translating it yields CASTLEGGSTDTQYF.